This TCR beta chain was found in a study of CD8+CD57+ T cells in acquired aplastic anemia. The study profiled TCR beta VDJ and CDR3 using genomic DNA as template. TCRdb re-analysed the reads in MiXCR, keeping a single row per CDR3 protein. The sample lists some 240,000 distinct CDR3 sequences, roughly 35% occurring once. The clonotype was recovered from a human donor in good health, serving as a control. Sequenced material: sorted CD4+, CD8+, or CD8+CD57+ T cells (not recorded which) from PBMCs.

The CDR3 sequence is CASSFAGGNTGELFF. The CDR3 DNA is TGCGCCAGCAGCTTTGCCGGGGGGAACACCGGGGAGCTGTTTTTT. The chain is built from TRBV5-1 and TRBJ2-2, with D possibly being TRBD2 (6 bases). The V end lost 2 bases, the J end lost 1 base, and 9 bases lay between the germline ends. Germline V gives CDR1 SGHRS, CDR2 YFSETQ. There are 15 residues in the CDR3.